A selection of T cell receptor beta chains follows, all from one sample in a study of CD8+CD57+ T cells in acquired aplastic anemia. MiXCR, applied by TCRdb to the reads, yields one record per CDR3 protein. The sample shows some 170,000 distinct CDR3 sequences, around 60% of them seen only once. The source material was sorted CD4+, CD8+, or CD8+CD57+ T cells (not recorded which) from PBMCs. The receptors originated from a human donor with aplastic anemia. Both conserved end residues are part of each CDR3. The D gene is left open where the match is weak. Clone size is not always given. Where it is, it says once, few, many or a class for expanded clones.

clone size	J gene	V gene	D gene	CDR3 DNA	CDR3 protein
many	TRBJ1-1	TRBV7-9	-	TGTGCCAGCAGCCCCCCAGGGGTTGCTGAAGCTTTCTTT	CASSPPGVAEAFF
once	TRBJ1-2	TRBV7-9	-	TGTGCCAGCAGCGCCGCTGGGACGGCCTATGGCTACACCTTC	CASSAAGTAYGYTF
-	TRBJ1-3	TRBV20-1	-	TGCAGTGCTAGAGACGAACAGGGCTCTGGAAACACCATATATTTT	CSARDEQGSGNTIYF
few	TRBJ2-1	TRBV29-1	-	TGCAGCGTTGATCCTACTCCCGGCTCCTACAATGAGCAGTTCTTC	CSVDPTPGSYNEQFF
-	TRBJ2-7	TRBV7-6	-	TGTGCCAGCAGCTTGACCCAGGACGAGCAGTACTTC	CASSLTQDEQYF
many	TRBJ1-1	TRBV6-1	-	TGTGCCAGCAAGGGGTACGACACTGAAGCTTTCTTT	CASKGYDTEAFF
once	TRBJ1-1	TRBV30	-	TGTGCCTGGAGTGTAAGTATCCACAGTGAAGCTTTCTTT	CAWSVSIHSEAFF
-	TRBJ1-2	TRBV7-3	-	TGTGCCAGCAGCTTAGTCCCAGGTGGGGCTGCTTATGGCTACACCTTC	CASSLVPGGAAYGYTF
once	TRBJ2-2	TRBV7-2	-	TGTGCCAGCAGCCCCCGCAGGGAGCTGTTTTTT	CASSPRRELFF
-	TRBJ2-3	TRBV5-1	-	TGCGCCAGCAGCTTGTTCGGGGGTTCCACAGATACGCAGTATTTT	CASSLFGGSTDTQYF
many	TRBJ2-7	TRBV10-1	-	TGCGCCAGCAGTGAGCTTCTAGCAGGAGGCCACGAGCAGTACTTC	CASSELLAGGHEQYF
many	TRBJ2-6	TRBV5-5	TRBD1	TGTGCCAGCAGCTTGGGACAGGGGGCGGGCGGGGCCAACGTCCTGACTTTC	CASSLGQGAGGANVLTF
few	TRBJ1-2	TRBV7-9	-	TGTGCCAGCGAAAGGGGGATTCGCTATGGCTACACCTTC	CASERGIRYGYTF
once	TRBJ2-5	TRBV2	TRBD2	TGTGCCAGCAGTTTAGGACTAGGGTACCAAGAGACCCAGTACTTC	CASSLGLGYQETQYF
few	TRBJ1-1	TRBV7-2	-	TGTGCCAGCAGCGGAATCCGGGGGAACACTGAAGCTTTCTTT	CASSGIRGNTEAFF
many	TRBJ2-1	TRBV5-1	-	TGCGCCAGCAGCCCCGACAGGATCAATGAGCAGTTCTTC	CASSPDRINEQFF
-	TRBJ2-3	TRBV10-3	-	TGTGCCATCAGTGAGTCCGGGGCAGATACGCAGTATTTT	CAISESGADTQYF
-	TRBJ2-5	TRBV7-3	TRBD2	TGTGCCAGCAGCTCAAATAGCGGGAGGCCCCAAGAGACCCAGTACTTC	CASSSNSGRPQETQYF
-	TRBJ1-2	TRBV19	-	TGTGCCAGTAGACTTCCAAAGAGAAACTATGGCTACACCTTC	CASRLPKRNYGYTF
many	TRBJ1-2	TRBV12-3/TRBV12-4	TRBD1	TGTGCCAGCACCCCCGACAGGGGAGGGTCCTATGGCTACACCTTC	CASTPDRGGSYGYTF
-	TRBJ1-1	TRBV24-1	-	TGTGCCACCAGTGTCTCCGGGAGGGACACTGAAGCTTTCTTT	CATSVSGRDTEAFF
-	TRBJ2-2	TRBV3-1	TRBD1	TGTGCCAGCAGCCAAGAAGAGGACAGGGTCACCGGGGAGCTGTTTTTT	CASSQEEDRVTGELFF
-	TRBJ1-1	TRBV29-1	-	TGCAGCGTTGAAGATAACGGGAGGCCCCGTGTCTTT	CSVEDNGRPRVF
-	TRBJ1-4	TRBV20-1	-	TGCAGTGCCTACCTTAAGATAGGCGTCTTCGTGGGGGGAGGGAATGAAAAACTGTTTTTT	CSAYLKIGVFVGGGNEKLFF
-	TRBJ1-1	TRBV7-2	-	TGTGCCAGCAGCGGATTCCCCGGGACGGTGAACACTGAAGCTTTTTTT	CASSGFPGTVNTEAFF
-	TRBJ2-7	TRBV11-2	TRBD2	TGTGCCAGCAGTCTCACTAGCGGGAGGGGAAGTGGTGCATACGAGCAGTACTTC	CASSLTSGRGSGAYEQYF
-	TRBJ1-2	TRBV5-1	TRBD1	TGCGCCAGCACCCAGACCGGGACAGGGGGCAACTATGGCTACACCTTC	CASTQTGTGGNYGYTF
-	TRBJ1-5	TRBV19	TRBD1	TGTGCCAGTAGCCAGGACAGGGAAAGCAATCAGCCCCAGCATTTT	CASSQDRESNQPQHF
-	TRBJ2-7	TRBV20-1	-	TGCAGTGCCCAACTACCTGGGGGCTCCTACGAGCAGTACTTC	CSAQLPGGSYEQYF
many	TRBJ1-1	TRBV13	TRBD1	TGTGCCAGCAGCTCTCAGGGGGTTAGAGCTGAAGCTTTCTTT	CASSSQGVRAEAFF
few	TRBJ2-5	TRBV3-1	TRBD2	TGTGCCAGCAGGGGGGGACTAGCGGACAAGGAGGGAGAGACCCAGTACTTC	CASRGGLADKEGETQYF
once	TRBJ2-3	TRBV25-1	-	TGTGCCAGCAGTGAAGGGAGAGGGGTTAGCACAGATACGCAGTATTTT	CASSEGRGVSTDTQYF
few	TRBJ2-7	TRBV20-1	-	TGCAGTGCTAGGGGTTATGACAACGAGCAGTACTTC	CSARGYDNEQYF
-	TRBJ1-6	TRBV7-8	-	TGTGCCAGCAGACTGGGACAAGAGAATTCACCCCTCCACTTT	CASRLGQENSPLHF
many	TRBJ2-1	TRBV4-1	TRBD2	TGCGCCAGCAGCCAAGGGACTAGCGGGTACAATGAGCAGTTCTTC	CASSQGTSGYNEQFF
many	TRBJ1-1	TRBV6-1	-	TGTGCCAGCAATGTCGGGGGCGGTAACACTGAAGCTTTCTTT	CASNVGGGNTEAFF
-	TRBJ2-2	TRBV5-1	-	TGCGCCAGCAGCCTCATCGGTATAGGTACCGGGGAGCTGTTTTTT	CASSLIGIGTGELFF
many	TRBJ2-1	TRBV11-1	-	TGTGCCAGCAGTTTTACCGGGACGGGTACGGATGAGCAGTTCTTC	CASSFTGTGTDEQFF
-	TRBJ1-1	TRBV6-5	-	TGTGCCAGCAGTTACGGGAGGGCCAATGAAGCTTTCTTT	CASSYGRANEAFF
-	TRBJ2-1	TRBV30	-	TGTGCCTGGAGTGTAGACGGCAGGGGGGCGAATGAGCAGTTCTTC	CAWSVDGRGANEQFF
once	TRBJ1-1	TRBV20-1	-	TGCAGTGCTAGACGGGGAAACACTGAAGCTTTCTTT	CSARRGNTEAFF
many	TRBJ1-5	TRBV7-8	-	TGTGCCAGCAGCCTCACTCAGGGAGGCAATCAGCCCCAGCATTTT	CASSLTQGGNQPQHF
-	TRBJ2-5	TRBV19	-	TGTGCCAGTAGTATATCGGCAGGGCAAGAGACCCAGTACTTC	CASSISAGQETQYF
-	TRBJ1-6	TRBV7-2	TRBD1	TGTGCCAGCAGCTTAGGGACAGGGACAAATTCACCCCTCCACTTT	CASSLGTGTNSPLHF
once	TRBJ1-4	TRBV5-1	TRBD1	TGCGCCAGCAGCGCGGACAGGGGGGCTAATGAAAAACTGTTTTTT	CASSADRGANEKLFF
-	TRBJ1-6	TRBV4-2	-	TGTGCCAGCAGCTTGGCTCACGAGGGTTCACCCCTCCACTTT	CASSLAHEGSPLHF
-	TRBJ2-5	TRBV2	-	TGTGCCAGCAGCCCGACAGGGAGGGAGACCCAGTACTTC	CASSPTGRETQYF
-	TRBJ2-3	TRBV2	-	TGTGCCAGCAGTGAACAGAACACAGATACGCAGTATTTT	CASSEQNTDTQYF
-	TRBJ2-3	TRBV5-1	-	TGCGCCAGCAGCCCCGGGACTGGGCGCACAGATACGCAGTATTTT	CASSPGTGRTDTQYF
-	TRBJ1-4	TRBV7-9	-	TGTGCCAGCAGCTCGCCTCTACAGTCGGCTAATGAAAAACTGTTTTTT	CASSSPLQSANEKLFF
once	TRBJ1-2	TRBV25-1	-	TGTGCCAGCAGTGAATCCATCCGCAGGGGATCTTATGGCTACACCTTC	CASSESIRRGSYGYTF
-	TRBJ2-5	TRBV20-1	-	TGCAGTGCTAGTCTGTACCGAGACCTCTTGAGTGAGCAGTACTTC	CSASLYRDLLSEQYF
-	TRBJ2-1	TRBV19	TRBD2	TGTGCCAGTTCCGGGAGGGGGGCATACAATGAGCAGTTCTTC	CASSGRGAYNEQFF
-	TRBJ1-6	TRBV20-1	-	TGCAGTGCTAGCACGCGGGGGCTAAATTCACCCCTCCACTTT	CSASTRGLNSPLHF
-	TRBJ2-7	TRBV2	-	TGTGCCAGCACCACGACATGGTCCTACGAGCAGTACTTC	CASTTTWSYEQYF
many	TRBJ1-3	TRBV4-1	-	TGCGCCAGCAGCCAATTAGGCGGGGAGTCTGGAAACACCATATATTTT	CASSQLGGESGNTIYF
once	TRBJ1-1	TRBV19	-	TGTGCCAGTAGGGGGGGCAGCTTGAACACTGAAGCTTTCTTT	CASRGGSLNTEAFF